The clone carrying this T cell receptor (beta chain) was seen a handful of times. These data are taken from a study of early T cells in non-severe SARS-CoV-2 infection. TCRdb independently ran MiXCR on the 5' RACE reads; one entry per CDR3 protein. The profile shows approximately 80,000 distinct CDR3 sequences, over 9% of them singletons. Sequences were derived from whole blood, sampled at baseline. This TCR was recovered from an adult who was a healthcare worker with PCR-confirmed SARS-CoV-2 infection or an uninfected control (not recorded which).

The CDR3 coding sequence is TGCAGCCCACGGTCGGGGGGAATGAACACTGAAGCTTTCTTT. Encoded protein: CSPRSGGMNTEAFF. The rearrangement joins TRBV29-1 to TRBJ1-1, with D perhaps matching TRBD1 (5 bases). This CDR3 has 14 residues. V lost 8 bases, J lost 0 bases, and 16 bases lay in between. Germline CDR1 and CDR2: SQVTM and ANQGSEA.